These 13 T cell receptor beta chains came from one sample sequenced in a study of regulatory T cells in long-lasting Graves disease. Time point reported: newly diagnosed GD, antithyroid drugs for less than 3 months. PBMCs were the source of the RNA used for TCR sequencing. Construction of TCR beta libraries relied on iRepertoire HTBI primers and on Arm-PCR targeting CDR3 regions. One entry per CDR3 protein, called by TCRdb with MiXCR from the multiplex PCR reads. The sample lists a few hundred thousand distinct CDR3 sequences, over 15% occurring once. The same data also went into a second study, on T cells in Graves' hyperthyroidism and ophthalmopathy.

Specimen: peripheral blood mononuclear cells (PBMCs), collected at new diagnosis, from a patient treated with antithyroid drugs. These receptors were collected from a man in his forties with Graves disease.

At least ten counts were recorded for this clonotype. The V gene is TRBV28, the J gene TRBJ2-7; TRBD2 aligns across 14 bases. This CDR3 region has 17 residues. V dropped 4 bases and J dropped 2; count of bases not matched to a gene: 7. CDR1 is MDHEN, CDR2 SYDVKM, per germline. The CDR3 nucleotides read TGTGCCAGCAGTTCAGGACTAGCGGGGGGTTTGCCCTACGAGCAGTACTTC. This sequence encodes CASSSGLAGGLPYEQYF.

This clonotype was seen more than once but under ten times. The chain carries TRBV7-9 and TRBJ2-7; 7 nucleotides line up with TRBD1. The CDR3 consists of 15 residues. V gave up 6 bases and J gave up 0 bases; unmatched junction bases: 8. Germline V lookup: CDR1 SEHNR, CDR2 FQNEAQ (reference sequence). CDR3 sequence: CASRSTGIRSYEQYF. CDR3 nucleotides: TGTGCCAGCAGGTCGACAGGGATCCGCTCCTACGAGCAGTACTTC.

The gene calls are TRBV19 and TRBJ2-4; a possible D gene is TRBD1 (6 bases). The germline gives CDR1 LNHDA, CDR2 SQIVND (reference sequence). This CDR3 contains 17 residues. V dropped 8 bases and J dropped 0 bases, with 20 bases sitting between them. The CDR3 sequence: CASGQGHRNLAKNIQYF. Written as DNA, the CDR3 is TGTGCCAGTGGTCAGGGACACCGTAATCTAGCCAAAAACATTCAGTACTTC.

This clonotype showed up many times. The chain links TRBV10-2 to TRBJ2-3, with 13 bases identical to TRBD2. CDR1 WSHSY and CDR2 SAAADI come from the germline V gene. The junction had 2 bases not matched to a gene; V was cut back by 6 bases and J by 2 bases. CDR3 length equals 15 residues. The CDR3, as DNA: TGCGCCAGCAGGACTAGCGGGGGGTTCACAGATACGCAGTATTTT. Translated, it gives CASRTSGGFTDTQYF.

For this clonotype: With a much larger clone just one base away, this may be a read error. As DNA, the CDR3 is TGTGCCAGCAGCATAGGGACAGGCAGCGAGACCCAGTACTTC. Its protein product is CASSIGTGSETQYF. This chain connects TRBV7-6 to TRBJ2-3; 8 nucleotides agree with TRBD1. The DNA end favors TRBJ2-5, so the J call may be wrong. The CDR3 has 14 residues. Germline V lookup: CDR1 SGHVS, CDR2 FNYEAQ.

The chain employs TRBV10-3 and TRBJ1-5, with TRBD1 matching over 9 bases. Trimming cost V 3 bases and J 9 bases; bases outside gene matches: 9. The CDR3 is 15 amino acids. The germline V gene has CDR1 ENHRY and CDR2 SYGVKD. This CDR3 is CAISDGDRGDRPQHF. The DNA for the CDR3 is TGTGCCATCAGTGACGGCGACAGGGGGGATCGGCCCCAGCATTTT.

This clonotype has ten or more counts. The rearrangement links TRBV2 to TRBJ2-1; 10 bases map to TRBD1. V trimming: 1 base; J trimming: 8 bases; junction bases outside the gene matches: 2. Germline-derived CDR1 and CDR2 are SNHLY and FYNNEI. The CDR3 totals 14 residues. CDR3 nucleotides: TGTGCCAGCAGTGAAGGGACAGGGGGGTATGAGCAGTTCTTC. Amino acids: CASSEGTGGYEQFF.

This clonotype was counted ten times or more. The chain is built from TRBV29-1 and TRBJ2-2; TRBD1 is a possible D gene (6 bases). Germline assignment: CDR1 SQVTM and CDR2 ANQGSEA. The V end lost 5 bases, the J end lost 4 bases, and 14 bases lay between the germline ends. The CDR3 is 14 residues long. Here the CDR3 DNA reads TGCAGCGTTCGGACAGAGAGCTTCACCGGGGAGCTGTTTTTT. Amino acid sequence: CSVRTESFTGELFF.

The table lists this clonotype with a few counts. The chain links TRBV24-1 to TRBJ2-2; 10 positions match TRBD1. Germline-derived CDR1 and CDR2 are KGHDR and SFDVKD. The V gene end was trimmed by 3 bases and the J gene end by 5 bases; junction bases not matched to a gene: 8. CDR3 length: 17 residues. The CDR3: CATSDPSGQGRTGELFF. The DNA of the CDR3 is TGTGCCACCAGTGATCCATCGGGACAGGGGAGGACCGGGGAGCTGTTTTTT.

The sample holds many counts of this clonotype. In DNA, the CDR3 is TGTGCCAGCAGCAGCAACAAAGCCAGTGAGCAGTTCTTC. Protein sequence: CASSSNKASEQFF. V and J are TRBV11-2 and TRBJ2-1; D unresolved. Germline V gene sequence: CDR1 SGHAT, CDR2 FQNNGV. This CDR3 is 13 amino acids long. Trimming pared 5 bases from V and 9 bases from J, leaving 14 bases between. Combining the CDR3 with reference TRBV11-2 and TRBJ2-1 gives the whole variable domain EAGVAQSPRYKIIEKRQSVAFWCNPISGHATLYWYQQILGQGPKLLIQFQNNGVVDDSQLPKDRFSAERLKGVDSTLKIQPAKLEDSAVYLCASSSNKASEQFFGPGTRLTVL.

This clonotype appeared many times. The chain carries TRBV2 and TRBJ1-5; no clear D gene. Germline V gives CDR1 SNHLY, CDR2 FYNNEI. The V end was cut by 6 bases, the J end by 7 bases, with 13 bases between. The CDR3 runs to 13 residues. The CDR3 coding sequence is TGTGCCAGCAGCCAACTAGGTCGGCAGCCCCAGCATTTT. It is translated as CASSQLGRQPQHF.

This clonotype appeared many times. The rearrangement links TRBV7-2 to TRBJ2-3; 7 bases match TRBD2. The CDR3 has 17 residues. V was pared by 0 bases and J by 2 bases, with 8 bases of the junction left unmatched. The germline V gene has CDR1 SGHTA and CDR2 FQGNSA. The CDR3 DNA reads as TGTGCCAGCAGCTTAGCCGGGACTACCCGCACCACAGATACGCAGTATTTT. Amino acid sequence: CASSLAGTTRTTDTQYF.

This clonotype was counted ten times or more. CDR3 DNA sequence: TGTGCCAGCAGCCGGGGGCTGTCTTCTAACACCGGGGAGCTGTTTTTT. Protein sequence: CASSRGLSSNTGELFF. J is TRBJ2-2 and V is TRBV2; D may be TRBD1 or TRBD2 (6 bases each). The germline CDR1 and CDR2 sequences are SNHLY and FYNNEI. This CDR3 spans 16 amino acids. Trimming pared 6 bases from V and 2 bases from J, leaving 16 bases between.